Shown below are 5 T cell receptor beta chains from a single sample sequenced in a study of T cell repertoires in cytomegalovirus infection. One entry per CDR3 protein results from TCRdb running MiXCR on the reads. The sample holds a few hundred thousand distinct CDR3 sequences, 20% to 30% seen once. Their antigen targets remain unknown. The sequencing used cultured PBMCs, collected from culture after CMV antigen stimulation. Receptors were obtained from a human donor in good health (CMV status not recorded). Some clones in this sample may be carry-over from other donors' samples.

The chain is built from TRBV7-8 and TRBJ1-1; D call uncertain. V was shortened by 5 bases and J by 0 bases, with 13 bases between the two germline ends. The CDR3 has 15 amino acids. Germline V gives CDR1 SGHVS, CDR2 FQNEAQ. CDR3 coding DNA: TGTGCCAGCAGCGCGGGCGAAAGGATGAACACTGAAGCTTTCTTT. Its protein is CASSAGERMNTEAFF.

Many counts were recorded for this clonotype. The chain has TRBV7-2 and TRBJ2-7; D is perhaps TRBD2 (5 bases). V was clipped by 5 bases and J by 0 bases, with 11 bases between them. CDR1 and CDR2 (germline): SGHTA, FQGNSA. This CDR3 contains 14 residues. CDR3 amino acids: CASSMEASSYEQYF. The CDR3 nucleotides are TGTGCCAGCAGCATGGAGGCGAGCTCCTACGAGCAGTACTTC.

The CDR3 sequence is CSALEPTSLYTQYF. CDR3 DNA sequence: TGCAGTGCTTTAGAACCGACTAGTCTCTATACGCAGTATTTT. The chain uses TRBV20-1 and TRBJ2-3; a weak D match, TRBD2 (6 bases). Germline-derived CDR1 and CDR2 are DFQATT and SNEGSKA (reference sequence). Deletions cut 5 bases from V and 7 bases from J, with 19 bases between. This CDR3 contains 14 residues.

This rearrangement joins TRBV6-2 or TRBV6-3 to TRBJ2-7, with 11 bases lining up with TRBD2. The CDR3 is made up of 16 amino acids. The junction had 7 bases not matched to a gene; V was cut back by 3 bases and J by 3 bases. Germline lookup yields CDR1 MNHEY and CDR2 SVGEGT. CDR3 in amino acids: CASSYSLAGGYYEQYV. The CDR3, as DNA: TGTGCCAGCAGTTATTCCCTAGCGGGAGGCTACTACGAGCAGTACGTC.

This clonotype occurred many times. The genes are TRBV7-9 and TRBJ2-6; no clear D gene. Per germline, CDR1 SEHNR and CDR2 FQNEAQ (reference sequence). Deletions cut 5 bases from V and 0 bases from J, with 8 bases between. The CDR3 runs to 15 residues. In DNA, the CDR3 is TGTGCCAGCAGCGTATCACCCTCTGGGGCCAACGTCCTGACTTTC. This sequence encodes CASSVSPSGANVLTF.